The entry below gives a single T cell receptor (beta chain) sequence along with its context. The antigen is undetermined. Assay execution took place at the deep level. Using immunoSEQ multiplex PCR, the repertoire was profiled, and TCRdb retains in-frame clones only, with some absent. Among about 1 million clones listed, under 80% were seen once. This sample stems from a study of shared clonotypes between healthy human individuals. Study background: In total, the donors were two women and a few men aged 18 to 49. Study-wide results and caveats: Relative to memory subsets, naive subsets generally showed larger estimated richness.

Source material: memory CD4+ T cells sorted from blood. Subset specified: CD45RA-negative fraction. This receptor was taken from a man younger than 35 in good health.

The CDR3 region has the DNA TGTGCCAGCAGCCCAGACAGGTGGGGGGGAAAACTGTTTTTT. Protein product: CASSPDRWGGKLFF. The chain links TRBV7-2 to TRBJ1-4; TRBD1 is a possible D gene (6 bases). V was pared by 5 bases and J by 10 bases, with 17 bases between. The CDR3 loop spans 14 amino acids. Germline V gene sequence: CDR1 SGHTA, CDR2 FQGNSA.